This T cell receptor beta chain comes out of a study of blood T cell repertoires in COVID-19. Whole-study context: Material from acute and convalescent COVID-19 was sourced from the United States, Italy and Spain.

The germline CDR1 and CDR2 sequences are SQVTM and ANQGSEA. The CDR3 spans 11 residues. V was shortened by 0 bases and J by 11 bases, with 10 bases between the two germline ends. Profiled with immunoSEQ multiplex PCR; TCRdb holds only in-frame clones, not every one. Among fewer than 130,000 clones listed, 88% were seen once. The sequenced material came from peripheral blood. The rearrangement links TRBV29-1 to TRBJ1-1; a possible D gene is TRBD1 (5 bases). This TCR was recovered from a woman between 50 and 59 years old with acute or convalescent COVID-19. CDR3 in amino acids: CSVEDMGGAFF. The CDR3 DNA reads as TGCAGCGTTGAAGATATGGGGGGGGCTTTCTTT.